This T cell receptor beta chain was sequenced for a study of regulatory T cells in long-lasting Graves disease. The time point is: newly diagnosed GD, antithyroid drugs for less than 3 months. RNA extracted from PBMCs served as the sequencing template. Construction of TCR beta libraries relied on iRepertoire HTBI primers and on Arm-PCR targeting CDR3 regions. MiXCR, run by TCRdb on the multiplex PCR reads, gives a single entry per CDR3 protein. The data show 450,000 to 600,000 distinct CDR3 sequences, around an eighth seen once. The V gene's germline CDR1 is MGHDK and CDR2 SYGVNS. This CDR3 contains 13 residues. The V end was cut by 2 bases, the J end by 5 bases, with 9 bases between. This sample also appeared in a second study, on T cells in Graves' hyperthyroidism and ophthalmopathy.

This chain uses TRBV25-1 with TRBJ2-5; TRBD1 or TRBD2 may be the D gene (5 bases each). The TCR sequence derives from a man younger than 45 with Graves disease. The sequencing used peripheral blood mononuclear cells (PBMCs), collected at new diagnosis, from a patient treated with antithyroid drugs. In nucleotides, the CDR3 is TGTGCCAGCAGTGAAGGGGGAGAGGAGACCCAGTACTTC. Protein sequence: CASSEGGEETQYF. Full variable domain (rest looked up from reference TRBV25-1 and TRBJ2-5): EADIYQTPRYLVIGTGKKITLECSQTMGHDKMYWYQQDPGMELHLIHYSYGVNSTEKGDLSSESTVSRIRTEHFPLTLESARPSHTSQYLCASSEGGEETQYFGPGTRLLVL.